This T cell receptor (beta chain) was observed in a study of T-cell reconstitution after alpha-beta-depleted transplantation in children. Notes on the study in general: Newly generated T cells supplied most T-cell counts and diversity one year post-transplant. Expanded clones from the graft, numbering several hundred, reportedly supplied alpha-beta T cells about two months after transplant. Some patients' high day-60 TCRbeta diversity was traced to surviving recipient T cells and thymic progenitors.

Trimming stripped 0 bases from V and 4 bases from J, with 4 bases between. Germline values: CDR1 MGHRA, CDR2 YSYEKL. This CDR3 is 13 amino acids long. Unique molecular identifiers were used to barcode this TCRbeta library. TCRdb reanalysed the PCR reads using MiXCR and keeps one entry per CDR3 protein. The sample consists of roughly 300,000 distinct CDR3 sequences, around 10% of them appearing once. Many counts were recorded for this clonotype. No antigen is known for it. The sequence came from a male patient under 10 years old who had a stem cell transplant for chronic granulomatous disease, so the T cells may come from the graft donor. The material sequenced was peripheral blood, taken 180 days after TCRalphabeta/CD19-depleted stem cell transplant. The V call is TRBV4-1, the J call TRBJ2-1; D remains ambiguous. CDR3 coding DNA: TGCGCCAGCAGCCAAGACTCATACAATGAGCAGTTCTTC. This encodes CASSQDSYNEQFF.